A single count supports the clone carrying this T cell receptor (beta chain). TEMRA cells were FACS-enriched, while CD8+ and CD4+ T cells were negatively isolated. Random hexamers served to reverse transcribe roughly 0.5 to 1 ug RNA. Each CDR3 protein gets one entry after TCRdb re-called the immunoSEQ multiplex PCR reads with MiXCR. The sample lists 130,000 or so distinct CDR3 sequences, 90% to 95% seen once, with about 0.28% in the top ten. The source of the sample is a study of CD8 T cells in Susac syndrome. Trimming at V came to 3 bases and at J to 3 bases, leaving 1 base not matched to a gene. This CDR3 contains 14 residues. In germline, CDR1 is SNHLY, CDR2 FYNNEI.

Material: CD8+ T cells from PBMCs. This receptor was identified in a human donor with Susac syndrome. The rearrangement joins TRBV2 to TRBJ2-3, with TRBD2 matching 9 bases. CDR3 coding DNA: TGTGCCAGCAGTGACAGCGGGGGGACAGATACGCAGTATTTT. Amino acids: CASSDSGGTDTQYF.